This entry lists 10 T cell receptor beta chains sequenced from one sample in a study of cytomegalovirus exposure and HLA in healthy donors (dated by TCRdb to between 2016 and 2019). Receptors were amplified or captured by the immunoSEQ multiplex PCR assay. TCRdb limited this immuneACCESS table to in-frame rearrangements with V and J called. A share of clones is missing; checked studies link under half to unresolved V genes, and the rest is unexplained. This sample gives 65,000 to 90,000 clones in total; approximately 95% of them show up just once. 3% to 3.5% of the sample belongs to the ten largest clones. Sequencing was performed on PBMCs. The receptors were sampled from a man between 18 and 29 years old in good health and CMV-seronegative.

V usage is TRBV25-1 and J usage is TRBJ1-1; perhaps TRBD1 as D (5 bases). The CDR3 covers 13 residues. The germline V gene encodes CDR1 MGHDK and CDR2 SYGVNS. Between the trimmed V and J ends, which lost 4 bases and 0 bases, there was a span of 6 bases. In DNA form, the CDR3 reads TGTGCCAGCAGTGCCAGGGTGAACACTGAAGCTTTCTTT. Its translation: CASSARVNTEAFF.

This clone was picked up a small number of times. This sequence joins TRBV2 and TRBJ1-2; TRBD1 is a possible D gene (5 bases). Trimming left V 7 bases short and J 6 bases short, with 12 bases between. Germline values: CDR1 SNHLY, CDR2 FYNNEI. The CDR3 loop spans 12 amino acids. CDR3 in amino acids: CASNQGTHGYTF. Written as DNA, the CDR3 is TGTGCCAGCAATCAGGGAACCCATGGCTACACCTTC.

This clone has a single count. This chain connects TRBV5-1 to TRBJ2-3; tentative D call: TRBD2 (5 bases). The germline gives CDR1 SGHRS, CDR2 YFSETQ. V lost 3 bases, J lost 2 bases, and 19 bases lay in between. CDR3 length: 17 residues. In DNA form, the CDR3 reads TGCGCCAGCAGCTGGAGCGGACGGCCGTCGGACACAGATACGCAGTATTTT. Its translation: CASSWSGRPSDTDTQYF.

This chain links TRBV6-5 with TRBJ1-2; 11 bases are a match to TRBD1. After removal of 8 bases from V and 9 bases from J, the junction contained 8 bases not matched to a gene. This CDR3 comprises 13 residues. Germline CDR1 and CDR2: MNHEY and SVGAGI. The CDR3 loop reads CASSQDRGHSYTF. DNA of the CDR3: TGTGCCAGCTCCCAGGACAGGGGGCACAGCTACACCTTC.

The rearrangement joins TRBV5-6 to TRBJ2-3; 9 bases align to TRBD1. This CDR3 contains 16 residues. From germline, CDR1 is SGHDT and CDR2 YYEEEE. With 2 bases clipped from V and 4 bases from J, the junction kept 8 bases outside the gene matches. The CDR3 loop is CASSFPGQGSADTQYF. In nucleotides, the CDR3 is TGTGCCAGCAGCTTCCCGGGACAGGGAAGTGCAGATACGCAGTATTTT. The entire variable domain, with the rest obtained from reference TRBV5-6 and TRBJ2-3, is as follows: DAGVTQSPTHLIKTRGQQVTLRCSPKSGHDTVSWYQQALGQGPQFIFQYYEEEERQRGNFPDRFSGHQFPNYSSELNVNALLLGDSALYLCASSFPGQGSADTQYFGPGTRLTVL.

This clone was detected once. The V call is TRBV2, the J call TRBJ1-1, with 8 bases fitting TRBD1. V gave up 6 bases and J gave up 2 bases; unmatched junction bases: 11. Germline CDR1 is SNHLY and CDR2 is FYNNEI. The CDR3 runs to 16 residues. The CDR3 sequence: CASRDVIQGVNTEAFF. The CDR3 nucleotides read TGTGCCAGCAGGGATGTGATACAGGGGGTTAACACTGAAGCTTTCTTT. Looking up the rest from reference TRBV2 and TRBJ1-1 gives the full variable domain: EPEVTQTPSHQVTQMGQEVILRCVPISNHLYFYWYRQILGQKVEFLVSFYNNEISEKSEIFDDQFSVERPDGSNFTLKIRSTKLEDSAMYFCASRDVIQGVNTEAFFGQGTRLTVV.

This chain connects TRBV29-1 to TRBJ1-2; TRBD1 is a possible D gene (6 bases). The germline CDR1 and CDR2 sequences are SQVTM and ANQGSEA. This CDR3 comprises 17 residues. With 7 bases removed from V and 5 bases from J, the gap between germline ends came to 29 bases. CDR3 amino acids: CSAITPGFQGLWYGYTF. CDR3 DNA: TGCAGCGCCATTACGCCGGGCTTCCAGGGGCTCTGGTATGGCTACACCTTC.

This sequence joins TRBV11-2 and TRBJ1-1; 8 bases line up with TRBD1. The CDR3 has 12 amino acids. V trimming: 1 base; J trimming: 8 bases; junction bases outside the gene matches: 0. Germline V CDR1 and CDR2: SGHAT, FQNNGV. Here the CDR3 DNA reads TGTGCCAGCAGCTTAGGACAGGGGGAAGCTTTCTTT. This codes for CASSLGQGEAFF. Looking up the rest from reference TRBV11-2 and TRBJ1-1 gives the full variable domain: EAGVAQSPRYKIIEKRQSVAFWCNPISGHATLYWYQQILGQGPKLLIQFQNNGVVDDSQLPKDRFSAERLKGVDSTLKIQPAKLEDSAVYLCASSLGQGEAFFGQGTRLTVV.

The rearrangement links TRBV9 to TRBJ2-1; tentatively, D is TRBD1 (6 bases). V was clipped by 2 bases and J by 4 bases, with 13 bases between them. The length of the CDR3 is 15 residues. The V gene's germline CDR1 is SGDLS and CDR2 YYNGEE. CDR3 sequence reads: CASSVGHRRYNEQFF. Here the CDR3 DNA reads TGTGCCAGCAGCGTGGGACATCGTCGTTACAATGAGCAGTTCTTC.

The chain employs TRBV10-2 and TRBJ2-1, with D possibly being TRBD1 (5 bases). The CDR3 has 11 amino acids. Trimming took 4 bases from V and 14 from J, leaving 12 bases between them. Looked up from germline, CDR1 is WSHSY and CDR2 is SAAADI. CDR3: CASSASRVKFF. The CDR3 coding sequence is TGCGCCAGCAGTGCTTCCAGGGTGAAGTTCTTC.